This entry is about one TCR beta chain. The entry originates in a study of T cell changes during pregnancy in multiple sclerosis. Germline CDR1 is SQVTM and CDR2 is ANQGSEA. The CDR3 is 14 amino acids. V was pared by 7 bases and J by 3 bases, with 16 bases between. Using immunoSEQ multiplex PCR, the repertoire was profiled, and TCRdb retains in-frame clones only, with some absent. Here the sample spans more than 35,000 clones, more than 75% being singletons. The source material was CD8+ T cells from peripheral blood mononuclear cells, sampled after pregnancy. The receptor was derived from a female donor in good health, enrolled as a control in a pregnancy study. The chain is built from TRBV29-1 and TRBJ2-1; TRBD2 is a possible D gene (7 bases). The CDR3 nucleotides are TGCAGCGCCGAAGGGGGGGGCATCTACAATGAGCAGTTCTTC. It encodes CSAEGGGIYNEQFF.